A selection of T cell receptor beta chains follows, all from one sample in a study of CD8+ T cells in alopecia areata. TCRdb keeps only in-frame clones here, not all; method: immunoSEQ multiplex PCR. This table has about 42,000 clones, 50% to 70% appearing once. This material consisted of CD8+ T cells sorted from blood, taken at week 4, from a patient treated with tofacitinib. The receptor set was obtained from a human donor with alopecia areata. Each CDR3 is given with its conserved first and last residue. A D gene is named only where the DNA matches it firmly. Only part of the rows carry a size: once, few, many, or a class if the clone is expanded.

few	TRBV29-1	TRBJ2-1	14	-	TGCAGCGCCGAACCCGGACAGAATAACAATGAGCAGTTCTTC	CSAEPGQNNNEQFF
-	TRBV19	TRBJ1-6	15	-	TGTGCCAGTAGTATCCAGCAGGCCAGGAATTCACCCCTCCACTTT	CASSIQQARNSPLHF
-	TRBV13	TRBJ2-7	13	-	TGTGCCAGCAGCTTATACGGCTCCTACGAGCAGTACTTC	CASSLYGSYEQYF
few	TRBV29-1	TRBJ1-2	13	-	TGCAGCGTTGAATTACCAGGAAACTATGGCTACACCTTC	CSVELPGNYGYTF
-	TRBV5-6	TRBJ2-7	13	-	TGTGCCAGCAGCTTGGCCTCCTCCTACGAGCAGTACTTC	CASSLASSYEQYF
-	TRBV29-1	TRBJ1-1	13	-	TGCAGCGTTGAAGTGGGGTGGGGGACTGAAGCTTTCTTT	CSVEVGWGTEAFF
few	TRBV29-1	TRBJ2-2	13	-	TGCAGCGTTCGAAACTTGAACACCGGGGAGCTGTTTTTT	CSVRNLNTGELFF
-	TRBV30	TRBJ2-2	12	-	TGTGCCTGGAGTCATGGGACAGGGGAGCTGTTTTTT	CAWSHGTGELFF
few	TRBV19	TRBJ2-1	10	-	TGTGCCACCGCCAGCAATGAGCAGTTCTTC	CATASNEQFF
few	TRBV7-9	TRBJ2-7	12	TRBD1	TGTGCCAGCAGCCCAGGGGGCTACGAGCAGTACTTC	CASSPGGYEQYF
-	TRBV29-1	TRBJ1-2	13	-	TGCAGCGTTGCTTCGACGGAGGACTATGGCTACACCTTC	CSVASTEDYGYTF
-	TRBV27	TRBJ1-5	12	-	TGTGCCAGCAGTGAAGGGGGTGAGCCCCAGCATTTT	CASSEGGEPQHF
-	TRBV30	TRBJ2-2	13	-	TGTGCCTGGAGTGTACTTGCCACCGGGGAGCTGTTTTTT	CAWSVLATGELFF
-	TRBV30	TRBJ2-5	14	TRBD2	TGTGCCTGGAGTACGGGACTAGCCCAAGAGACCCAGTACTTC	CAWSTGLAQETQYF
-	TRBV29-1	TRBJ2-3	13	-	TGCAGCGTTGTACGGACTAGCACAGATACGCAGTATTTT	CSVVRTSTDTQYF
-	TRBV4-3	TRBJ1-1	17	-	TGCGCCAGCAGCCAAGAATTCAGCCCCAGCAAGAACACTGAAGCTTTCTTT	CASSQEFSPSKNTEAFF
once	TRBV27	TRBJ1-1	15	-	TGTGCCAGCAGTCCAATAGGGGGGCGGGTACCTGAAGCTTTCTTT	CASSPIGGRVPEAFF
-	TRBV27	TRBJ2-5	12	-	TGTGCCAGCAGTACGGGGCTAAAGACCCAGTACTTC	CASSTGLKTQYF
-	TRBV29-1	TRBJ1-3	13	-	TGCAGCGTAGCTAGACAGGTCGGGAACACCATATATTTT	CSVARQVGNTIYF
few	TRBV25-1	TRBJ2-5	14	-	TGTGCCAGCAGTGAATTAGGGCAGGGGGAGACCCAGTACTTC	CASSELGQGETQYF
once	TRBV7-8	TRBJ2-5	14	-	TGTGCCAGCAGCCCAACAGGGAAGGTGGAGACCCAGTACTTC	CASSPTGKVETQYF
-	TRBV27	TRBJ2-3	14	-	TGTGCCAGCAGTTTCTTCGGTAGCACAGATACGCAGTATTTT	CASSFFGSTDTQYF